The 29 T cell receptor beta chains presented below share a single source sample, sequenced in a study of T cell responses to AZD1222 COVID-19 vaccine. Generated by immunoSEQ multiplex PCR, the TCRdb table keeps only in-frame clones and is missing some. The sample shows roughly 140,000 clones, about 90% of them seen only once. Sequences were derived from peripheral blood, sampled on day 0 of AZD1222 vaccination. These TCRs come from an adult in good health.

The V and J genes are TRBV5-4 and TRBJ2-4, with no clear D. CDR3 length: 15 amino acids. Germline V gene data show CDR1 as SGHNT and CDR2 as YYREEE (reference sequence). Trimming took off 3 bases at V and 0 bases at J, with 10 bases between the two ends. CDR3 in amino acids: CASSSRWEAKNIQYF. In DNA form, the CDR3 reads TGTGCCAGCAGCTCAAGATGGGAAGCCAAAAACATTCAGTACTTC.

The chain uses TRBV28 and TRBJ2-1; 9 nucleotides agree with TRBD2. V dropped 5 bases and J dropped 6; count of bases not matched to a gene: 14. CDR1 MDHEN and CDR2 SYDVKM come from the germline V gene. CDR3 length: 17 amino acids. The CDR3 protein is CASSGGVAGVLSNEQFF. The DNA of the CDR3 is TGTGCCAGCAGTGGGGGAGTAGCGGGAGTTTTATCCAATGAGCAGTTCTTC.

The CDR3 DNA is TGCGCCAGCAGCCAAGATCACGGGGGCCGAGGCCAAGAGACCCAGTACTTC. It codes for CASSQDHGGRGQETQYF. V gene TRBV4-1 combines with J gene TRBJ2-5; D is tentatively TRBD1 or TRBD2 (6 bases each). The CDR3 runs 17 residues. Germline loops: CDR1 MGHRA, CDR2 YSYEKL. Trimming stripped 0 bases from V and 1 base from J, with 15 bases between.

This chain joins TRBV6-2 or TRBV6-3 and TRBJ1-2, with a possible D match to TRBD1 (6 bases). CDR3 length equals 18 residues. Trimming took off 4 bases at V and 0 bases at J, with 21 bases between the two ends. Germline-derived CDR1 and CDR2 are MNHEY and SVGEGT. CDR3 loop: CASSFATFPGEANYGYTF. CDR3 in DNA: TGTGCCAGCAGTTTCGCGACTTTCCCAGGGGAAGCTAACTATGGCTACACCTTC.

The CDR3 here is CASRRTETTDTQYF. CDR3 nucleotides: TGTGCCAGTAGAAGGACAGAGACCACAGATACGCAGTATTTT. This chain connects TRBV19 to TRBJ2-3; D is perhaps TRBD1 (6 bases). Deletions cut 6 bases from V and 2 bases from J, with 12 bases between. The V gene's germline CDR1 is LNHDA and CDR2 SQIVND (reference sequence). The CDR3 covers 14 residues.

CDR3 residues: CASRKTGGQPEAFF. CDR3 in DNA: TGTGCCAGCCGAAAGACAGGGGGGCAGCCTGAAGCTTTCTTT. The gene calls are TRBV5-6 and TRBJ1-1, with 9 bases aligning to TRBD1. J was trimmed by 6 bases and V by 7 bases; bases with no gene match: 10. CDR3 size: 14 residues. Germline CDR1 is SGHDT and CDR2 is YYEEEE.

This clone has more than one count but fewer than ten. DNA for the CDR3: TGTGCCAGCAGTACATACACAGGGGTCGGCGAGCAGTACTTC. This codes for CASSTYTGVGEQYF. This chain links TRBV28 with TRBJ2-7; 7 bases are a match to TRBD1. Germline V gives CDR1 MDHEN, CDR2 SYDVKM. The CDR3 covers 14 residues. Losses at the gene ends were 5 bases for V and 6 bases for J; bases not matched to a gene: 10.

This rearrangement joins TRBV7-2 to TRBJ2-7; the match to TRBD1 covers 7 bases. Trimming cost V 6 bases and J 0 bases; bases outside gene matches: 8. This CDR3 contains 15 residues. In germline, CDR1 is SGHTA, CDR2 FQGNSA. The CDR3 sequence: CASRSNRGNSYEQYF. The CDR3 bases are TGTGCCAGCAGAAGCAACAGGGGTAACTCCTACGAGCAGTACTTC.

V usage is TRBV7-2 and J usage is TRBJ1-3, with a weak D call TRBD1 (5 bases). The CDR3 is 16 amino acids. The V end was cut by 4 bases, the J end by 4 bases, with 17 bases between. Germline CDR1 and CDR2: SGHTA and FQGNSA. CDR3 bases: TGTGCCAGCAGCTCCCCCTCCTTAGGGGCCGGAAACACCATATATTTT. It encodes CASSSPSLGAGNTIYF.

The chain combines TRBV3-1 (or the pseudogene TRBV3-2) with TRBJ2-6; no clear D gene. Trimming left V 3 bases short and J 0 bases short, with 9 bases between. Germline V gene sequence: CDR1 LGHDT, CDR2 YNNKEL (reference sequence). CDR3 length: 16 amino acids. CDR3 sequence (DNA): TGTGCCAGCAGCCAGAGACGGTACTCTGGGGCCAACGTCCTGACTTTC. Translating gives CASSQRRYSGANVLTF.

Here the CDR3 DNA reads TGTGCCAGCAGTTGGGGACAGGGGGGCCTGAACACTGAAGCTTTCTTT. The encoded protein is CASSWGQGGLNTEAFF. The chain has TRBV28 and TRBJ1-1, with 11 bases aligning to TRBD1. Trimming took 4 bases from V and 0 from J; bases not matched to a gene: 4. Germline loops: CDR1 MDHEN, CDR2 SYDVKM. The CDR3 is 16 amino acids.

This chain joins TRBV7-8 and TRBJ1-5; 8 bases fit TRBD1. J gave up 5 bases and V 5 bases, and 14 bases lay outside the gene matches. The CDR3 extends over 17 amino acids. Germline loops: CDR1 SGHVS, CDR2 FQNEAQ. This CDR3 is CASSLTPNYRGDQPQHF. The CDR3 DNA sequence: TGTGCCAGCAGCCTAACCCCAAACTACAGGGGGGATCAGCCCCAGCATTTT. The complete variable domain, with remaining parts taken from reference TRBV7-8 and TRBJ1-5, reads GAGVSQSPRYKVAKRGQDVALRCDPISGHVSLFWYQQALGQGPEFLTYFQNEAQLDKSGLPSDRFFAERPEGSVSTLKIQRTQQEDSAVYLCASSLTPNYRGDQPQHFGDGTRLSIL.

The rearrangement joins TRBV28 to TRBJ1-5; TRBD1 agrees at 8 bases. The V gene's germline CDR1 is MDHEN and CDR2 SYDVKM. Trimming cost V 4 bases and J 2 bases; bases outside gene matches: 4. The CDR3 runs 15 residues. This CDR3 is CASSSTGDRNQPQHF. The DNA of the CDR3 is TGTGCCAGCAGTTCGACAGGGGATCGCAATCAGCCCCAGCATTTT. Supplemented by reference TRBV28 and TRBJ1-5, the full variable domain reads DVKVTQSSRYLVKRTGEKVFLECVQDMDHENMFWYRQDPGLGLRLIYFSYDVKMKEKGDIPEGYSVSREKKERFSLILESASTNQTSMYLCASSSTGDRNQPQHFGDGTRLSIL.

This chain joins TRBV19 and TRBJ1-6; the D is unclear. Germline CDR1 is LNHDA and CDR2 is SQIVND (reference sequence). The CDR3 is 13 residues long. V lost 3 bases to trimming and J lost 4 bases, with 4 bases between them. DNA for the CDR3: TGTGCCAGTAGTATGGGGTATAATTCACCCCTCCACTTT. As protein: CASSMGYNSPLHF.

This sequence joins TRBV9 and TRBJ2-4, with D unresolved. The V gene lost 0 bases and the J gene lost 0 bases, with 7 bases spanning the gap. The CDR3 is 15 residues long. Germline V CDR1 and CDR2: SGDLS, YYNGEE. CDR3 coding DNA: TGTGCCAGCAGCGTAGGAGACCTAGCCAAAAACATTCAGTACTTC. This translates into CASSVGDLAKNIQYF.

J is TRBJ2-7 and V is TRBV27; 9 bases are a match to TRBD2. Germline lookup yields CDR1 MNHEY and CDR2 SMNVEV (reference sequence). This CDR3 region has 21 residues. V gave up 1 base and J gave up 4 bases; unmatched junction bases: 23. CDR3 sequence: CASSLWPGSGSWGRSQYEQYF. The CDR3 DNA follows: TGTGCCAGCAGTTTATGGCCGGGTAGCGGGAGCTGGGGAAGATCCCAATACGAGCAGTACTTC.

The V call is TRBV25-1, the J call TRBJ1-3; a weak D match, TRBD1 (6 bases). The germline V gene encodes CDR1 MGHDK and CDR2 SYGVNS. The CDR3 covers 14 residues. V dropped 2 bases and J dropped 1 base, with 6 bases sitting between them. The CDR3 reads CASSEQGSGNTIYF. Written as DNA, the CDR3 is TGTGCCAGCAGTGAACAGGGGTCTGGAAACACCATATATTTT.

A single count supports this clone. CDR3 DNA sequence: TGTGCCAGCAGGGCACAGGGTATCGGCTCACCCCTCCACTTT. It translates to CASRAQGIGSPLHF. This rearrangement joins TRBV14 to TRBJ1-6; perhaps TRBD1 as D (6 bases). Germline CDR1 is SGHDN and CDR2 is FVKESK. V dropped 6 bases and J dropped 10 bases, with 16 bases sitting between them. The CDR3 consists of 14 residues.

The chain links TRBV14 to TRBJ1-1; D uncertain. Germline values: CDR1 SGHDN, CDR2 FVKESK. The CDR3 consists of 13 residues. The V end lost 0 bases, the J end lost 7 bases, and 9 bases lay between the germline ends. The CDR3 protein is CASSQDRAGEAFF. The CDR3 DNA is TGTGCCAGCAGCCAAGATCGCGCCGGTGAAGCTTTCTTT.

The CDR3 DNA sequence: TGCAGCGTCGGAGGACTAGCGATAAAGACCCAGTACTTC. The encoded protein is CSVGGLAIKTQYF. V usage is TRBV29-1 and J usage is TRBJ2-5; TRBD2 matches at 9 bases. V was pared by 6 bases and J by 6 bases, with 8 bases of the junction left unmatched. The CDR3 runs 13 residues. The germline CDR1 and CDR2 sequences are SQVTM and ANQGSEA. Full variable domain (outside the CDR3, taken from reference TRBV29-1 and TRBJ2-5): SAVISQKPSRDICQRGTSLTIQCQVDSQVTMMFWYRQQPGQSLTLIATANQGSEATYESGFVIDKFPISRPNLTFSTLTVSNMSPEDSSIYLCSVGGLAIKTQYFGPGTRLLVL.

The chain combines TRBV6-6 with TRBJ1-4; D is possibly TRBD1 (5 bases). V lost 6 bases to trimming and J lost 5 bases, with 10 bases between them. Germline CDR1 and CDR2: MNHNY and SVGAGI (reference sequence). CDR3 length equals 13 residues. CDR3 sequence: CASSRGPNEKLFF. The CDR3 DNA reads TGTGCCAGCAGCCGGGGACCGAATGAAAAACTGTTTTTT.

This clone was detected only once. J is TRBJ1-1 and V is TRBV2; perhaps TRBD1 as D (6 bases). This CDR3 has 14 amino acids. Trimming took 5 bases from V and 5 from J, leaving 15 bases between them. Germline CDR1 SNHLY, CDR2 FYNNEI. CDR3 sequence: CASSTLLQGTEAFF. As DNA, the CDR3 is TGTGCCAGCAGTACACTGTTACAGGGAACTGAAGCTTTCTTT.

CDR3 nucleotide sequence: TGTGCCAGCAGTAACCTTGGCATGGACTACACCTTC. Amino acids: CASSNLGMDYTF. This chain joins TRBV6-5 and TRBJ1-2; D remains unclear. V was clipped by 5 bases and J by 10 bases, with 14 bases between them. Looked up from germline, CDR1 is MNHEY and CDR2 is SVGAGI. The CDR3 covers 12 residues.

V is TRBV7-9 and J is TRBJ1-1; D uncertain. With 3 bases removed from V and 1 base from J, the gap between germline ends came to 6 bases. The V gene's germline CDR1 is SEHNR and CDR2 FQNEAQ (reference sequence). This CDR3 contains 13 residues. CDR3 in DNA: TGTGCCAGCAGCTTGGCCCCGAACACTGAAGCTTTCTTT. This sequence encodes CASSLAPNTEAFF.

This clone was detected only once. J is TRBJ2-1 and V is TRBV18; D gene uncertain. This CDR3 is built from 14 residues. Germline lookup yields CDR1 KGHSH and CDR2 LQKENI. The ends were cut back, 0 bases at V and 5 bases at J, with 8 bases in the middle. The CDR3 reads CASSPPGRDNEQFF. CDR3 nucleotide sequence: TGTGCCAGCTCACCACCGGGCCGGGACAATGAGCAGTTCTTC.

This clone was detected only once. The rearrangement links TRBV7-2 to TRBJ2-1; a possible D gene is TRBD1 (5 bases). Trimming removed 0 bases at V and 9 bases at J, with 6 bases between. Germline V gene data show CDR1 as SGHTA and CDR2 as FQGNSA. This CDR3 spans 12 amino acids. CDR3 in amino acids: CASSLADIEQFF. CDR3 DNA: TGTGCCAGCAGCTTAGCGGACATTGAGCAGTTCTTC.

The chain recombines TRBV6-5 with TRBJ1-5; weak D call: TRBD1 (5 bases). The CDR3 spans 16 residues. Trimming left V 2 bases short and J 1 base short, with 12 bases between. Germline V CDR1 and CDR2: MNHEY, SVGAGI. The CDR3: CASSYQGRRSNQPQHF. The CDR3 DNA reads as TGTGCCAGCAGTTACCAGGGCAGACGGAGCAATCAGCCCCAGCATTTT.

The chain links TRBV5-4 to TRBJ2-5; 9 nucleotides agree with TRBD1. Trimming removed 3 bases from V and 4 bases from J; junction bases left unmatched: 13. The CDR3 is made up of 17 amino acids. Germline-derived CDR1 and CDR2 are SGHNT and YYREEE (reference sequence). CDR3 region: CASSSSLHRGRGETQYF. CDR3 sequence (DNA): TGTGCCAGCAGCTCCTCCCTTCACAGGGGGCGAGGAGAGACCCAGTACTTC.

J is TRBJ2-5 and V is TRBV6-1; D not resolved. Trimming took off 2 bases at V and 7 bases at J, with 5 bases between the two ends. This CDR3 has 11 residues. The germline CDR1 and CDR2 sequences are MNHNS and SASEGT. The CDR3 loop reads CASSETMTQYF. The CDR3 DNA follows: TGTGCCAGCAGTGAAACCATGACCCAGTACTTC.